The next 27 T cell receptor beta chains were all read from a single sample in a study of glioma-infiltrating T cells. The iRepertoire nested amplicon-rescue multiplex PCR amplified TCR alpha and beta CDR3s from RNA. TCRdb ran MiXCR on the multiplex PCR reads and lists one entry per CDR3 protein. The top ten clones hold 35% to 50% of a sample with about 12,000 distinct CDR3 sequences, more than 25% of them seen once. Sequencing used glioma tissue, nonneoplastic brain tissue, or PBMCs (not recorded which). The source of these receptors is a human donor with low-grade glioma or glioblastoma, undergoing nonglioma brain surgery, or in good health (not recorded which).

Turning to this clonotype: This may stem from a read error, because a much larger clone lies one nucleotide away. The chain recombines TRBV28 with TRBJ2-7; 8 nucleotides line up with TRBD1. CDR3 length: 17 amino acids. V was pared by 9 bases and J by 6 bases, with 22 bases of the junction left unmatched. Germline lookup yields CDR1 MDHEN and CDR2 SYDVKM. CDR3 amino acids: CARSPIVGQAASGEQYF. CDR3 sequence (DNA): TGTGCCAGAAGTCCGATAGTGGGACAGGCGGCATCGGGCGAGCAGTACTTC.

This rearrangement joins TRBV11-2 to TRBJ1-5, with 8 bases aligning to TRBD1. Per germline, CDR1 SGHAT and CDR2 FQNNGV. The CDR3 loop spans 13 amino acids. V trimming: 5 bases; J trimming: 6 bases; junction bases outside the gene matches: 3. The CDR3 DNA sequence: TGTGCCAGCAGCCCAGGGGGCGGTCAGCCCCAGCATTTT. This encodes CASSPGGGQPQHF.

To note about this clonotype: A much more abundant neighbour one base away suggests this may be a read error. The rearrangement links TRBV29-1 to TRBJ1-1; no reliable D call. The CDR3 covers 13 residues. Germline V lookup: CDR1 SQVTM, CDR2 ANQGSEA. The V end lost 3 bases, the J end lost 5 bases, and 13 bases lay between the germline ends. CDR3 amino acids: CSVEKGFGTEAFF. The DNA of the CDR3 is TGCAGCGTTGAGAAGGGATTCGGGACTGAAGCTTTCTTT.

This clonotype was seen at least ten times. The J gene is TRBJ2-1, the V gene TRBV20-1; TRBD2 might be the D (6 bases). This CDR3 has 15 amino acids. V lost 6 bases and J 5 bases, leaving 20 bases between the germline ends. CDR1 and CDR2 (germline): DFQATT, SNEGSKA (reference sequence). CDR3 nucleotide sequence: TGCAGTGCAAAGAAGCCCGGGACTGACAACAATGAGCAGTTCTTC. It specifies CSAKKPGTDNNEQFF.

This clonotype was seen repeatedly, ten times or more. V and J are TRBV20-1 and TRBJ2-2; 8 nucleotides line up with TRBD2. V was clipped by 1 base and J by 1 base; unmatched bases: 5. Germline V gene sequence: CDR1 DFQATT, CDR2 SNEGSKA (reference sequence). The CDR3 contains 16 residues. The CDR3 coding sequence is TGCAGTGCTAGAGGGGGACTAGGGGAGAACACCGGGGAGCTGTTTTTT. Translated: CSARGGLGENTGELFF.

This clonotype was counted between two and nine times. This could be a read error, since a much larger clone is one nucleotide away. V usage is TRBV20-1 and J usage is TRBJ2-1; 8 bases agree with TRBD2. The CDR3 loop spans 14 amino acids. The J segment lost 10 bases and the V segment lost 5 bases, leaving 13 bases of the junction unmatched. The germline gives CDR1 DFQATT, CDR2 SNEGSKA (reference sequence). The CDR3 spells CSALETSAYREQFF. The CDR3, as DNA: TGCAGTGCTTTGGAGACTAGCGCGTACCGAGAGCAGTTCTTC.

By frequency in the sample, this clonotype is medium-sized (0.01 to 0.1%). The chain recombines TRBV20-1 with TRBJ1-2; D possibly corresponds to TRBD1 (5 bases). The CDR3 length is 13 residues. CDR1 is DFQATT, CDR2 SNEGSKA, per germline (reference sequence). The V end was cut by 0 bases, the J end by 5 bases, with 10 bases between. The DNA of the CDR3 is TGCAGTGCTAGAGATGGGACGGTTTATGGCTACACCTTC. It yields the protein CSARDGTVYGYTF.

As for this clonotype: A much larger clone lies a single base off, so this may be a read error. The CDR3 region is CSASRDGRVETKYF. The CDR3 nucleotides are TGCAGTGCTTCGCGGGACGGGAGGGTAGAGACCAAGTACTTC. The chain couples TRBV20-1 to TRBJ2-5; TRBD2 matches 8 bases. The CDR3 sequence is 14 residues long. Germline V lookup: CDR1 DFQATT, CDR2 SNEGSKA (reference sequence).

This clonotype has ten or more counts. The V and J genes are TRBV28 and TRBJ2-7; 8 nucleotides match TRBD2. The CDR3 is 15 amino acids. Per the germline V gene, CDR1 is MDHEN and CDR2 is SYDVKM. The V and J ends lost 6 bases and 6 bases, in that order; junction bases with no gene match: 13. CDR3 amino acids: CASRDGRASITEQYF. As DNA, the CDR3 is TGTGCCAGCAGGGACGGGAGGGCCAGTATCACCGAGCAGTACTTC.

This clonotype was seen a few times. The V call is TRBV11-2, the J call TRBJ1-2; D gene unclear. Between the trimmed V and J ends, which lost 0 bases and 6 bases, there was a span of 11 bases. The germline CDR1 and CDR2 sequences are SGHAT and FQNNGV. CDR3 length equals 14 residues. The CDR3 DNA follows: TGTGCCAGCAGCTTAGATTTAATAACAGATGGCTACACCTTC. This sequence encodes CASSLDLITDGYTF. The whole variable domain, filled in from reference TRBV11-2 and TRBJ1-2, reads EAGVAQSPRYKIIEKRQSVAFWCNPISGHATLYWYQQILGQGPKLLIQFQNNGVVDDSQLPKDRFSAERLKGVDSTLKIQPAKLEDSAVYLCASSLDLITDGYTFGSGTRLTVV.

This clonotype was counted between two and nine times. This chain connects TRBV7-9 to TRBJ1-3; D ambiguous. V was trimmed by 3 bases and J by 7 bases, leaving 10 bases between them. Germline V gene lookup returns CDR1 SEHNR and CDR2 FQNEAQ (reference sequence). This CDR3 spans 13 amino acids. The chain's CDR3 is CASSLESGNTIYF. The CDR3 DNA is TGTGCCAGCAGCTTGGAGTCCGGCAACACCATATATTTT.

This clonotype showed up many times. The CDR3 sequence is CASSFLSRQNEQFF. The CDR3 bases are TGTGCCAGCAGTTTTTTATCGCGTCAAAATGAGCAGTTCTTC. The chain links TRBV27 to TRBJ2-1; no clear D. V lost 3 bases, J lost 7 bases, and 13 bases lay in between. Germline V CDR1 and CDR2: MNHEY, SMNVEV (reference sequence). This CDR3 is built from 14 residues.

The chain couples TRBV10-2 to TRBJ1-1; 11 bases fit TRBD1. Germline CDR1 WSHSY, CDR2 SAAADI. This CDR3 spans 16 amino acids. V shed 3 bases and J 2 bases; nucleotides not matched to a gene: 5. The CDR3 sequence is CASSERDRGINTEAFF. CDR3 bases: TGCGCCAGCAGTGAACGGGACAGGGGGATTAACACTGAAGCTTTCTTT.

In its sample, this clonotype ranks as medium-sized (0.01 to 0.1%). For the CDR3, the DNA is TGCAGTGCTAGGGGGAACACCGGGGAGCTGTTTTTT. Its protein is CSARGNTGELFF. This chain joins TRBV20-1 and TRBJ2-2; the D is unclear. Germline CDR1 and CDR2: DFQATT and SNEGSKA (reference sequence). Trimming left V 3 bases short and J 1 base short, with 3 bases between. The CDR3 sequence is 12 residues long.

To note about this clonotype: A clone one base away is much larger, so this may be a read error. This likely comes from a read error, as the CDR3 has no conserved phenylalanine or tryptophan at its end. The chain is built from TRBV28 and TRBJ2-7; perhaps TRBD2 as D (6 bases). Trimming left V 2 bases short and J 0 bases short, with 14 bases between. CDR3 size: 16 residues. In germline, CDR1 is MDHEN, CDR2 SYDVKM. The CDR3 DNA reads as TGTGCCAGCAGTTTAGGGTTCGACGGGAGCTCCTACGAGCAGTACCTC. Its protein product is CASSLGFDGSSYEQYL.

In its sample, this clonotype was seen many times. The CDR3 region has the DNA TGTGCCAGCAGTCCAACTAGTGCCGTCTACAATGAGCAGTTCTTC. It translates to CASSPTSAVYNEQFF. The chain joins TRBV28 to TRBJ2-1, with a possible D match to TRBD2 (5 bases). V shed 5 bases and J shed 3 bases, with 14 bases lying between them. Germline CDR1 is MDHEN and CDR2 is SYDVKM. The CDR3 totals 15 residues.

This clonotype is labeled as medium-sized (0.01 to 0.1%). V gene TRBV6-1 combines with J gene TRBJ2-3; D uncertain. Germline loops: CDR1 MNHNS, CDR2 SASEGT. CDR3 length equals 13 residues. Trimming pared 3 bases from V and 4 bases from J, leaving 8 bases between. The CDR3 loop reads CASSDGLPDTQYF. In DNA form, the CDR3 reads TGTGCCAGCAGTGACGGGCTTCCAGATACGCAGTATTTT.

This clonotype was seen a handful of times. V usage is TRBV7-8 and J usage is TRBJ1-2; 8 bases align to TRBD1. The length of the CDR3 is 14 residues. Germline V gene lookup returns CDR1 SGHVS and CDR2 FQNEAQ. Trimming removed 3 bases from V and 5 bases from J; junction bases left unmatched: 5. In DNA form, the CDR3 reads TGTGCCAGCAGCTTGGGACAGGCCTCTTATGGCTACACCTTC. It encodes CASSLGQASYGYTF. Full variable domain (missing parts from reference TRBV7-8 and TRBJ1-2): GAGVSQSPRYKVAKRGQDVALRCDPISGHVSLFWYQQALGQGPEFLTYFQNEAQLDKSGLPSDRFFAERPEGSVSTLKIQRTQQEDSAVYLCASSLGQASYGYTFGSGTRLTVV.

This clonotype was seen at least ten times. V usage is TRBV20-1 and J usage is TRBJ1-2, with D possibly being TRBD1 (5 bases). This CDR3 is 12 amino acids long. Trimming shortened V by 4 bases and J by 1 base, and 7 bases separated the two germline ends. Germline V gives CDR1 DFQATT, CDR2 SNEGSKA (reference sequence). The CDR3 reads CSANRFNYGYTF. CDR3 nucleotides: TGCAGTGCTAACAGGTTTAACTATGGCTACACCTTC.

This clonotype occurred a few times. The chain joins TRBV18 to TRBJ1-4; a possible D gene is TRBD1 (5 bases). The V and J ends lost 4 bases and 7 bases respectively, with 16 bases between them. The germline gives CDR1 KGHSH, CDR2 LQKENI. The CDR3 has 15 amino acids. CDR3 coding DNA: TGTGCCAGCTCACTAAGGCAGGGTTCCGGTGAAAAACTGTTTTTT. Its protein is CASSLRQGSGEKLFF.

This clonotype was counted ten times or more. The chain is built from TRBV7-2 and TRBJ2-3; 9 bases align to TRBD2. J lost 3 bases, V lost 3 bases, and 7 bases had no gene match. There are 16 residues in the CDR3. The germline CDR1 and CDR2 sequences are SGHTA and FQGNSA. The CDR3 loop reads CASSLGGRGATDTQYF. DNA for the CDR3: TGTGCCAGCAGCTTGGGCGGGAGGGGGGCGACAGATACGCAGTATTTT.

The rearrangement joins TRBV18 to TRBJ1-2, with D unresolved. Trimming took 1 base from V and 10 from J, leaving 10 bases between them. The CDR3 is 12 residues long. Germline CDR1 KGHSH, CDR2 LQKENI. CDR3 region: CASSPQERYYTF. CDR3 coding DNA: TGTGCCAGCTCACCACAAGAGCGGTACTACACCTTC. The whole variable domain, remainder taken from reference TRBV18 and TRBJ1-2, is NAGVMQNPRHLVRRRGQEARLRCSPMKGHSHVYWYRQLPEEGLKFMVYLQKENIIDESGMPKERFSAEFPKEGPSILRIQQVVRGDSAAYFCASSPQERYYTFGSGTRLTVV.

This clonotype is categorized as large. The chain couples TRBV6-1 to TRBJ2-2; D is unclear. The germline V gene has CDR1 MNHNS and CDR2 SASEGT. The CDR3 has 13 amino acids. Trimming shortened V by 8 bases and J by 1 base, and 8 bases separated the two germline ends. For the CDR3, the DNA is TGTGCCAGCGGTAGAGGGAACACCGGGGAGCTGTTTTTT. Its protein product is CASGRGNTGELFF.

Many counts were recorded for this clonotype. V gene TRBV25-1 combines with J gene TRBJ2-2; tentatively, D is TRBD1 (5 bases). Germline loops: CDR1 MGHDK, CDR2 SYGVNS. V lost 2 bases and J 7 bases, leaving 11 bases between the germline ends. The CDR3 has 14 amino acids. The CDR3 nucleotides are TGTGCCAGCAGTGAAAGGGGATGGGGCGGGGAGCTGTTTTTT. This codes for CASSERGWGGELFF.

In this sample, this clonotype turned up many times. The rearrangement joins TRBV6-1 to TRBJ2-1; weak D call: TRBD1 (5 bases). This CDR3 is built from 14 residues. Germline V gives CDR1 MNHNS, CDR2 SASEGT. V lost 4 bases to trimming and J lost 5 bases, with 12 bases between them. The CDR3 nucleotides are TGTGCCAGCAGTGTAGTCGCGACAGACAATGAGCAGTTCTTC. It encodes CASSVVATDNEQFF.

The chain joins TRBV3-1 to TRBJ1-6; D is possibly TRBD1 (6 bases). Germline CDR1 LGHDT, CDR2 YNNKEL (reference sequence). V was pared by 6 bases and J by 5 bases, with 11 bases between. CDR3 length equals 14 residues. CDR3 coding DNA: TGTGCCAGCAGTCAGGCAGGGGATAATTCACCCCTCCACTTT. Its protein product is CASSQAGDNSPLHF.

By share of the sample, this clonotype is medium-sized. The V and J genes are TRBV6-2 or TRBV6-3 and TRBJ2-3; tentatively, D is TRBD2 (5 bases). The germline V and J ends were trimmed by 0 bases and 1 base, with 5 bases remaining between them. This CDR3 is 14 amino acids long. Germline V gives CDR1 MNHEY, CDR2 SVGEGT. In DNA, the CDR3 is TGTGCCAGCAGTTACTCGAGGGGCACAGATACGCAGTATTTT. Translated, it gives CASSYSRGTDTQYF.